This TCR beta chain is drawn from a study of blood T cell repertoires in COVID-19. Study summary: Acute and convalescent COVID-19 samples came from the United States, Italy and Spain. T cells, B-cell-depleted T cells, or PBMCs provided the cDNA or gDNA that served as material.

V lost 5 bases, J lost 0 bases, and 10 bases lay in between. There are 15 residues in the CDR3. Per germline, CDR1 SGHTA and CDR2 FQGNSA. Enrolled during active infection, Seattle patients were then followed longitudinally. In the source study's methods: Counts of nucleated cells, estimated from reference gene primer amplification, were obtained. Repertoires were generated with immunoSEQ multiplex PCR, while TCRdb's copy carries only in-frame clones and drops some. V and J calls and clone size follow that table, whereas D and trimming were derived from the DNA. The data hold 100,000 to 150,000 clones, with about 89% observed a single time.

This receptor was obtained from a woman aged 65 to 85 with COVID-19, enrolled during active disease. The specimen sequenced was peripheral blood. The chain employs TRBV7-2 and TRBJ1-4; D remains ambiguous. CDR3 DNA sequence: TGTGCCAGCAGCGCCCGACACGCAACTAATGAAAAACTGTTTTTT. It specifies CASSARHATNEKLFF. The full variable domain, completed using reference TRBV7-2 and TRBJ1-4, is GAGVSQSPSNKVTEKGKDVELRCDPISGHTALYWYRQSLGQGLEFLIYFQGNSAPDKSGLPSDRFSAERTGGSVSTLTIQRTQQEDSAVYLCASSARHATNEKLFFGSGTQLSVL.